The 3 T cell receptor beta chains reported below all come from one sample, sequenced in a study of CD8+CD57+ T cells in acquired aplastic anemia. Genomic DNA, the template, was used for profiling of the TCR beta VDJ and CDR3. TCRdb redid the calling of the reads with MiXCR, one entry per CDR3 protein. This sample carries about 180,000 distinct CDR3 sequences, less than 60% of them seen once, and the ten largest clones take about 1.8%. Those patients picked for sequencing had displayed CD8+CD57+ cell expansion on flow cytometry. The sample consisted of sorted CD4+, CD8+, or CD8+CD57+ T cells (not recorded which) from PBMCs. These receptors all come from a human donor with aplastic anemia.

The chain joins TRBV7-3 to TRBJ1-2; no clear D. CDR1 is SGHTA, CDR2 FQGTGA, per germline. This CDR3 contains 12 residues. V was trimmed by 5 bases and J by 5 bases, leaving 9 bases between them. The CDR3 coding sequence is TGTGCCAGCAGCGAGACGGGTTATGGCTACACCTTC. Translation gives CASSETGYGYTF.

This clonotype was detected ten times or more. The rearrangement links TRBV6-2 or TRBV6-3 to TRBJ1-5, with unresolved D. Trimming stripped 9 bases from V and 3 bases from J, with 12 bases between. The CDR3 is 13 residues long. Germline CDR1 is MNHEY and CDR2 is SVGEGT. For the CDR3, the DNA is TGTGCCAGTCAACCTCGTATCAATCAGCCCCAGCATTTT. It codes for CASQPRINQPQHF.

In its sample, this clonotype was seen many times. The chain uses TRBV20-1 and TRBJ1-2, with D tentatively TRBD1 (6 bases). The ends were cut back, 0 bases at V and 4 bases at J, with 18 bases in the middle. Germline V CDR1 and CDR2: DFQATT, SNEGSKA (reference sequence). The length of the CDR3 is 16 residues. The CDR3 spells CSARDLGAARAYGYTF. CDR3 coding DNA: TGCAGTGCTAGAGATCTGGGGGCCGCTCGGGCCTATGGCTACACCTTC.